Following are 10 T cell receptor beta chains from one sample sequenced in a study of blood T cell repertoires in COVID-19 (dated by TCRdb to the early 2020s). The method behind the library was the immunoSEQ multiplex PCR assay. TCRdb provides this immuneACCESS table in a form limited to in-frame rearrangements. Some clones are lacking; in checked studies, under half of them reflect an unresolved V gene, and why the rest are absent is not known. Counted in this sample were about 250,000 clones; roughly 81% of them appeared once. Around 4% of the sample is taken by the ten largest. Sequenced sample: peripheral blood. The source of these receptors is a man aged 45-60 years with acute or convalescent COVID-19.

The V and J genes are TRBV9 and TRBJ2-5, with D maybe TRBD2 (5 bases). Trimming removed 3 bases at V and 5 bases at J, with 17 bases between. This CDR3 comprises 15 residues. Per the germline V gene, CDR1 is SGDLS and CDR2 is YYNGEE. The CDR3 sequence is CASSGGNTGGETQYF. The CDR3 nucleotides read TGTGCCAGCAGCGGCGGAAACACCGGCGGGGAGACCCAGTACTTC.

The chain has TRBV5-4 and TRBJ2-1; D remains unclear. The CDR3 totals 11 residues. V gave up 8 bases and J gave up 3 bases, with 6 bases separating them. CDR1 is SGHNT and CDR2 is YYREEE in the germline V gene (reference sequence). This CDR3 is CASEDYNEQFF. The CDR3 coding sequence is TGTGCCAGTGAGGACTACAATGAGCAGTTCTTC.

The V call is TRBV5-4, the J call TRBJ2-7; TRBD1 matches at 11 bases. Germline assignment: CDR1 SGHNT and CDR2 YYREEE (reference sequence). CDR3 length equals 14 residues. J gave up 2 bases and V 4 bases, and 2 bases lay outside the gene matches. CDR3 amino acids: CASSPGQGAYEQYF. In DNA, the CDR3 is TGTGCCAGCAGCCCGGGACAGGGGGCCTACGAGCAGTACTTC.

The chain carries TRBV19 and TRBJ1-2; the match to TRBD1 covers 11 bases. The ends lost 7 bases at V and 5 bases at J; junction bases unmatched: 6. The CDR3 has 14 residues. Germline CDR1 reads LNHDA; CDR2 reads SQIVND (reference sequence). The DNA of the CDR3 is TGTGCCAGTAAAACCGGGACAGGGGGTTATGGCTACACCTTC. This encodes CASKTGTGGYGYTF.

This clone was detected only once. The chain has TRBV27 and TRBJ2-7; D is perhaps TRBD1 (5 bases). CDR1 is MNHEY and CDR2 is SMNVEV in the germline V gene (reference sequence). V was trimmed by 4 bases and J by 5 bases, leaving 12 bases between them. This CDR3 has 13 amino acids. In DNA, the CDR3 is TGTGCCAGCAGTTCGACAGCCGCGGACGAGCAGTACTTC. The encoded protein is CASSSTAADEQYF.

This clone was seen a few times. CDR3 protein: CAITYREGTEAFF. In DNA, the CDR3 is TGTGCCATCACTTACAGGGAAGGCACTGAAGCTTTCTTT. This sequence joins TRBV10-3 and TRBJ1-1; D perhaps matches TRBD1 (6 bases). V lost 7 bases and J 4 bases, leaving 13 bases between the germline ends. From germline, CDR1 is ENHRY and CDR2 SYGVKD. CDR3 length equals 13 residues.

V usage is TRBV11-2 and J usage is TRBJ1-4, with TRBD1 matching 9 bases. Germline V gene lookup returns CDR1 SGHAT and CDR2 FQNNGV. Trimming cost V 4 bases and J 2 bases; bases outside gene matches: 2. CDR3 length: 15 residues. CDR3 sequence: CASSSGQGTNEKLFF. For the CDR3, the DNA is TGTGCCAGCAGCTCTGGACAGGGGACTAATGAAAAACTGTTTTTT.

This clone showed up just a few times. As DNA, the CDR3 is TGCGCCAGCAGCGGGGGACCGAGCACAGATACGCAGTATTTT. Its protein is CASSGGPSTDTQYF. The V and J genes are TRBV10-1 and TRBJ2-3, with D possibly TRBD2 on 6 matching bases. V was clipped by 6 bases and J by 0 bases, with 10 bases between them. Germline assignment: CDR1 WNHNN and CDR2 SYGVQD (reference sequence). CDR3 length equals 14 residues.

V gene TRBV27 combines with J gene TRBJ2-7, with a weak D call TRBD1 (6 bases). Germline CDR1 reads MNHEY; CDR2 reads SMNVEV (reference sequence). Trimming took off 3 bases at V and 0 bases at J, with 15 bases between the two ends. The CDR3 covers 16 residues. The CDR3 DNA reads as TGTGCCAGCAGTTTTACCCCGACAGGTAACTCCTACGAGCAGTACTTC. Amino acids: CASSFTPTGNSYEQYF.

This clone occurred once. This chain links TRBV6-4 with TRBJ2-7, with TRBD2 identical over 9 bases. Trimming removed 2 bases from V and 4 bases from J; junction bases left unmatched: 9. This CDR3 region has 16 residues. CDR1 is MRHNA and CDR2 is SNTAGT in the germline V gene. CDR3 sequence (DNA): TGTGCCAGCAGTGACCCCCCCTCGCGGGAGGGGTACGAGCAGTACTTC. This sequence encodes CASSDPPSREGYEQYF.